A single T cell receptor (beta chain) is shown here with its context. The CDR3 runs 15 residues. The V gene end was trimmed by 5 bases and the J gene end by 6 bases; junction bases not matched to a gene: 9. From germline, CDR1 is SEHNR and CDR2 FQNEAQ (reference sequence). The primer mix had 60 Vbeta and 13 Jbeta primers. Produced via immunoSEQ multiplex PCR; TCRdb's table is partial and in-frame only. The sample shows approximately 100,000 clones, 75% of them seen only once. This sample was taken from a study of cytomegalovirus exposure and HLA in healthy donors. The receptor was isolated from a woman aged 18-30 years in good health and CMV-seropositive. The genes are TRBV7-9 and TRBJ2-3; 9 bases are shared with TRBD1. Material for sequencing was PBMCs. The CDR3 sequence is CASSTQGATGDTQYF. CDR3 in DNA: TGTGCCAGCAGCACACAGGGGGCCACGGGGGATACGCAGTATTTT.